This record looks at one TCR beta chain sequence and its context. Its target is unknown. The germline CDR1 and CDR2 sequences are MDHEN and SYDVKM. The CDR3 contains 16 residues. V lost 3 bases, J lost 4 bases, and 7 bases stayed unmatched. The sample originates from a study of shared clonotypes between healthy human individuals. Findings and limits, study-wide: Of the naive CD4 clonotypes, around 5.2% were shared across several donors. Although depth was large, rarefaction showed that sequencing of the sorted subsets was incomplete.

The authors distributed each subset's genomic DNA evenly over several immunoSEQ plates. Authors' processing steps: ImmunoSEQ output lacked quality scores and full-length reads, limiting matched filtering. The table came from immunoSEQ multiplex PCR; TCRdb's copy has only in-frame clones and leaves some out. The D gene and trimming were derived from the DNA, and the V and J assignments and clone size from that table. The sample holds some 2.4 million clones, 90% to 95% seen once. The specimen was naive CD4+ T cells from PBMCs. As to subset: CD45RA+ positively selected. V and J are TRBV28 and TRBJ2-3, with 10 bases that match TRBD2. This clonotype was obtained from a man aged 18 to 35 in good health. Some clones in this sample may be carry-over from other donors' samples. The CDR3 loop is CASSFGTSATSDTQYF. In nucleotides, the CDR3 is TGTGCCAGCAGTTTTGGGACTAGCGCCACTTCAGATACGCAGTATTTT.